This T cell receptor beta chain was profiled in a study of Graves' ophthalmopathy and Graves' hyperthyroidism. Study conclusions and caveats: Most clonotypes expanded in thyroid above 0.001 frequency were present in blood too.

Germline loops: CDR1 MNHEY, CDR2 SVGEGT. CDR3 length: 15 amino acids. Researchers took RNA transcripts and amplified TCR beta CDR3 regions from them. The workflow started with a first-round RT-PCR run with HTBI primers and then moved on to a second-round multiplex PCR. TCRdb used MiXCR to reprocess the multiplex PCR reads, holding one entry per CDR3 protein. This sample has around 1.1 million distinct CDR3 sequences, with about two fifths found just once. The hyperthyroidism patients, aged 18 to 65, had been newly diagnosed, with under 2 months' duration. Points on this clonotype: Its antigen is still unknown. It may be a read error: a sequence one base away is much more abundant.

The receptor's source is an adult man with Graves' hyperthyroidism. The chain has TRBV6-2 or TRBV6-3 and TRBJ1-5; D gene uncertain. Sequencing was done on a sample of peripheral blood or thyroid tissue (not recorded which). The CDR3 DNA is TGTGCCGGCAGAATAAGGTCGTCAGACAATCAGCCCCAGCATTTT. This gives the protein CAGRIRSSDNQPQHF.